This T cell receptor (beta chain) was identified in a study of early T cells in non-severe SARS-CoV-2 infection. Overall study context: From unsorted whole blood, bulk RNA was sequenced, and the chains remained unpaired. General study results and limits: There was a bias toward anti-spike CD8 responses in VDJdb matching, which missed private and CD4 specificities.

The CDR3 is 15 amino acids. Germline lookup yields CDR1 LGHNA and CDR2 YNFKEQ. V dropped 1 base and J dropped 7 bases, with 14 bases sitting between them. Details on this clonotype: The antigen remains unidentified.

cDNA molecules, individually, were tagged with unique molecular identifiers. TCRdb analysed the 5' RACE reads with MiXCR anew, one entry per CDR3 protein. The table includes about 57,000 distinct CDR3 sequences, roughly a tenth detected once. The chain recombines TRBV4-2 with TRBJ2-1, with a weak D call TRBD1 (6 bases). What was sequenced was whole blood. The origin of this receptor is an adult who was a healthcare worker with PCR-confirmed SARS-CoV-2 infection or an uninfected control (not recorded which). CDR3: CASSQAPQGWNEQFF. DNA for the CDR3: TGTGCCAGCAGCCAAGCCCCCCAGGGGTGGAATGAGCAGTTCTTC.